This T cell receptor beta chain was retrieved from a study of chemoradiotherapy in HPV16-positive cancers. Study in general: A couple of HPV16-positive patients' cells yielded candidate HPV-specific clones and common motifs.

Per the germline V gene, CDR1 is SNHLY and CDR2 is FYNNEI. The germline V and J ends were trimmed by 6 bases and 1 base, with 12 bases remaining between them. The CDR3 is 14 amino acids. TCRdb's table, derived via immunoSEQ multiplex PCR, lists solely in-frame clones and lacks some. Of 20,000 to 25,000 clones detected, roughly 92% appear once; the ten largest clones hold under 20%. Comments on this clone: Its antigen is not identified.

Study-level findings and limits: During treatment, candidate HPV-specific clones and E7-related motifs expanded in tumor.

Over chemoradiotherapy, repertoires were sampled more than once. The V and J genes are TRBV2 and TRBJ1-1; D is perhaps TRBD1 (5 bases). The sample in question was blood, obtained from a patient who underwent chemoradiotherapy. The receptor comes from a human donor with HPV-associated anogenital cancer. CDR3 in DNA: TGTGCCAGCAGCGAGGGGACGGCGAACACTGAAGCTTTCTTT. It encodes CASSEGTANTEAFF.